Listed here is a single TCR beta chain. Its antigen is unknown. This record comes from a study of shared clonotypes between healthy human individuals. Study as a whole: Three CD4 naive, three CD4 memory, two CD8 naive and one CD8 memory plate were used per donor.

Study-wide results and caveats: Among the subsets, naive ones generally showed larger estimated richness than memory ones.

The run depth of the assay was deep. Generated by immunoSEQ multiplex PCR, the TCRdb table keeps only in-frame clones and is missing some. The table includes 1.6 million or so clones, approximately 98.5% detected once. Germline V gene lookup returns CDR1 SGHRS and CDR2 YFSETQ. This CDR3 contains 14 residues. V shed 4 bases, J shed 4 bases, and the junction held 4 bases outside the gene matches. The source material was naive CD4+ T cells sorted from blood. The subset is: CD45RA+ positively selected. V and J are TRBV5-1 and TRBJ2-5; 10 bases align to TRBD1. The TCR was taken from a man aged 25 to 40 in good health. CDR3 loop: CASSVDRGRETQYF. CDR3 DNA: TGCGCCAGCAGCGTGGACAGGGGGAGAGAGACCCAGTACTTC.